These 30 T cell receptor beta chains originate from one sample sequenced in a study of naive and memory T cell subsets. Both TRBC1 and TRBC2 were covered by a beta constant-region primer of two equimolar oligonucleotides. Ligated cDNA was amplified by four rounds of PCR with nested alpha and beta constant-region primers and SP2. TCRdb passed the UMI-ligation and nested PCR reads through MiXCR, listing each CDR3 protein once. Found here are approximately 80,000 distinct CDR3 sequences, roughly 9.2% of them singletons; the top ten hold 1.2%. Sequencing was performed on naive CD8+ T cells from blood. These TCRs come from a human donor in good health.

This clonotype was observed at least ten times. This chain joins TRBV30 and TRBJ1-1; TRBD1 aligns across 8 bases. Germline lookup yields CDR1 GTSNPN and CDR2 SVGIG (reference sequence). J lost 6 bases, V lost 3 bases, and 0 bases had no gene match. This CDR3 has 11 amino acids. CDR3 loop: CAWRQGAEAFF. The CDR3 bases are TGTGCCTGGAGACAGGGGGCTGAAGCTTTCTTT.

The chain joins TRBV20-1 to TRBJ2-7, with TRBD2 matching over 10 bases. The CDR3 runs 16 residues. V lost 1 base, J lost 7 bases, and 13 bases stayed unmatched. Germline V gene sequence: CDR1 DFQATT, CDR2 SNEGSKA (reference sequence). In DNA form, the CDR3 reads TGCAGTGCTAGAGCGGGAACCCTAGCGGGAGCGGGGGAGCAGTACTTC. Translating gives CSARAGTLAGAGEQYF.

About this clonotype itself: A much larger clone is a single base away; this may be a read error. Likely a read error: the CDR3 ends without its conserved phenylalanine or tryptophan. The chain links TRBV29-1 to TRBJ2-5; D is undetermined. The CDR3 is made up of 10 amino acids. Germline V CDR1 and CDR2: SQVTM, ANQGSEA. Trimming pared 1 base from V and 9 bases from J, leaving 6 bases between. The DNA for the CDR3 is TGCAGCGTTGAAGGAGGTCCCCAGTACTAC. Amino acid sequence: CSVEGGPQYY.

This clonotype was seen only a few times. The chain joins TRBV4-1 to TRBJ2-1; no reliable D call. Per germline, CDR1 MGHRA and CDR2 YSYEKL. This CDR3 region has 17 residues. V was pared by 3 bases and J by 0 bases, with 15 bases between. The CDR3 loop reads CASSHPKQGSSYNEQFF. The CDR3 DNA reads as TGCGCCAGCAGCCACCCCAAGCAAGGCAGCTCCTACAATGAGCAGTTCTTC.

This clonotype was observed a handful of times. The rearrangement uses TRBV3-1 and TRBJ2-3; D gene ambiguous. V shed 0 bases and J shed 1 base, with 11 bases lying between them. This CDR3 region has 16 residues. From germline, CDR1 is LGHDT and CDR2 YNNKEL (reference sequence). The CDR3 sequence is CASSQDPPYGTDTQYF. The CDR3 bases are TGTGCCAGCAGCCAAGATCCCCCCTACGGCACAGATACGCAGTATTTT.

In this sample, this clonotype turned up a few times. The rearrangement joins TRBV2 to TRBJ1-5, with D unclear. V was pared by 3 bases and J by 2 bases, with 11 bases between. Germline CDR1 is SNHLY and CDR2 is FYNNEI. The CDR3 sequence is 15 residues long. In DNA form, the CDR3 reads TGTGCCAGCAGTGACTATGGACGCGGCAATCAGCCCCAGCATTTT. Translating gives CASSDYGRGNQPQHF. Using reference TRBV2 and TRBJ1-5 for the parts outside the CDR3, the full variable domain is EPEVTQTPSHQVTQMGQEVILRCVPISNHLYFYWYRQILGQKVEFLVSFYNNEISEKSEIFDDQFSVERPDGSNFTLKIRSTKLEDSAMYFCASSDYGRGNQPQHFGDGTRLSIL.

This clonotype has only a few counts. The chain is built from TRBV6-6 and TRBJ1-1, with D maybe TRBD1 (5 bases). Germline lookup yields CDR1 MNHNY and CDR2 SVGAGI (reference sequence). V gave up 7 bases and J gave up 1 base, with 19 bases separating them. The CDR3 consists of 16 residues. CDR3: CASINNPLTANTEAFF. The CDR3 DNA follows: TGTGCCAGCATCAACAATCCACTGACAGCGAACACTGAAGCTTTCTTT.

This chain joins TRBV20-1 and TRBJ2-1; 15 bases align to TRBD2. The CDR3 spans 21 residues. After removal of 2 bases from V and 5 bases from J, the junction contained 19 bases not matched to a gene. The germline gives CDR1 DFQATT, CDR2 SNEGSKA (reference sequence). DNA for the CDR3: TGCAGTGCTAGACGCCTCTCCGGGACTAGCGGGAGGCCACCCTTTAACAATGAGCAGTTCTTC. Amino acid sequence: CSARRLSGTSGRPPFNNEQFF.

This CDR3 is CASLAAKNIQYF. In nucleotides, the CDR3 is TGTGCCAGCCTAGCGGCTAAAAACATTCAGTACTTC. The chain joins TRBV2 to TRBJ2-4; the match to TRBD2 covers 7 bases. Germline lookup yields CDR1 SNHLY and CDR2 FYNNEI. J lost 4 bases, V lost 8 bases, and 2 bases had no gene match. The CDR3 is 12 residues long. The full variable domain, completed using reference TRBV2 and TRBJ2-4, is EPEVTQTPSHQVTQMGQEVILRCVPISNHLYFYWYRQILGQKVEFLVSFYNNEISEKSEIFDDQFSVERPDGSNFTLKIRSTKLEDSAMYFCASLAAKNIQYFGAGTRLSVL.

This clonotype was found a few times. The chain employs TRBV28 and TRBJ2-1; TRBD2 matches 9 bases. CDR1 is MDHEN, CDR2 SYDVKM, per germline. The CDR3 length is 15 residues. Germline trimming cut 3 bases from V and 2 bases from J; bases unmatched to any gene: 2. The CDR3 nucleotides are TGTGCCAGCAGTTTGTCTAGCGGGACCTACAATGAGCAGTTCTTC. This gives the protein CASSLSSGTYNEQFF.

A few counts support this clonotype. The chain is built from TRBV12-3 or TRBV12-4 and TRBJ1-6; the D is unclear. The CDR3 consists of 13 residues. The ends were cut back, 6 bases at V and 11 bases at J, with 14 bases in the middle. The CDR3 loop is CASRPGFGTPLHF. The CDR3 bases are TGTGCCAGCAGGCCGGGGTTTGGGACACCCCTCCACTTT.

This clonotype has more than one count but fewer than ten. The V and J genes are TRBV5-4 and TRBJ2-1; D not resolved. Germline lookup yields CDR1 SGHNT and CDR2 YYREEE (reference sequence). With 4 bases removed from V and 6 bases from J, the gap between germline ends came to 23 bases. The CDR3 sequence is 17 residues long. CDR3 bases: TGTGCCAGCAGCCCTCCTCTCGAAGTCCCTATCTCCAATGAGCAGTTCTTC. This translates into CASSPPLEVPISNEQFF.

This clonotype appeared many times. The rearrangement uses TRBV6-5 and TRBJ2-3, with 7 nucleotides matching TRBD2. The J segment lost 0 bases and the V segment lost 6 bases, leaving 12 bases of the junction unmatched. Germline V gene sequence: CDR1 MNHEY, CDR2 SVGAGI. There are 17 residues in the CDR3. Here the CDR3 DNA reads TGTGCCAGCAGAAGCCTTGAGAGCGGGACTAGCACAGATACGCAGTATTTT. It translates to CASRSLESGTSTDTQYF.

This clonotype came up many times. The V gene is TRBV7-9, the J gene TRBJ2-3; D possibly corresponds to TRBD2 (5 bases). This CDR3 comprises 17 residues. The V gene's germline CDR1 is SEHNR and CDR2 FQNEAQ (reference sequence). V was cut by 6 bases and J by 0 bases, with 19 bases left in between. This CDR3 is CASRPAGADSSTDTQYF. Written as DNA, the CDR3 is TGTGCCAGCAGGCCCGCAGGAGCGGACTCTAGCACAGATACGCAGTATTTT. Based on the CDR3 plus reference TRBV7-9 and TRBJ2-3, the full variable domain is DTGVSQNPRHKITKRGQNVTFRCDPISEHNRLYWYRQTLGQGPEFLTYFQNEAQLEKSRLLSDRFSAERPKGSFSTLEIQRTEQGDSAMYLCASRPAGADSSTDTQYFGPGTRLTVL.

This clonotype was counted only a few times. CDR3 DNA sequence: TGTGCCAGCGCGGGTGGACGTGAGCAGTACTTC. It translates to CASAGGREQYF. The chain couples TRBV27 to TRBJ2-7, with D possibly being TRBD2 (5 bases). Germline V lookup: CDR1 MNHEY, CDR2 SMNVEV (reference sequence). Trimming shortened V by 8 bases and J by 7 bases, and 12 bases separated the two germline ends. The CDR3 consists of 11 residues.

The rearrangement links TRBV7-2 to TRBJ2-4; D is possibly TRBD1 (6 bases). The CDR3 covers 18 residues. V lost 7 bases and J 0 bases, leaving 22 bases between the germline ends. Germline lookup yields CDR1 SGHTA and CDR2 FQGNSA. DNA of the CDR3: TGTGCCAGCATCGCGGACAGTGACATGGATCTAGCCAAAAACATTCAGTACTTC. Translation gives CASIADSDMDLAKNIQYF.

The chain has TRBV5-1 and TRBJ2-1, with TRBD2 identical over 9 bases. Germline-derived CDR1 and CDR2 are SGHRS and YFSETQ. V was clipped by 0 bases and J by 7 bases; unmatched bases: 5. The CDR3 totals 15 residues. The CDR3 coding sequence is TGCGCCAGCAGCTTGGCTAGCGGGGCAGGTAATGAGCAGTTCTTC. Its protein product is CASSLASGAGNEQFF.

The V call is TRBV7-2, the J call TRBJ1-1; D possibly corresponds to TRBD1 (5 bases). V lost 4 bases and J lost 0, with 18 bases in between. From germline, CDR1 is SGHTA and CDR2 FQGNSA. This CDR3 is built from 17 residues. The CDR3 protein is CASSSIRDLLMNTEAFF. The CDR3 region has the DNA TGTGCCAGCAGCTCGATCCGGGACCTCCTTATGAACACTGAAGCTTTCTTT.

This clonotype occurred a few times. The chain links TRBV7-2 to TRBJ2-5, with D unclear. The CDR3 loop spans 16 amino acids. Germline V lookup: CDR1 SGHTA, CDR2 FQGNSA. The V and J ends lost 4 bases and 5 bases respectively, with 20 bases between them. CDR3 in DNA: TGTGCCAGCAGCTCCGACAAGGTTCGAATAGGGGAGACCCAGTACTTC. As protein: CASSSDKVRIGETQYF. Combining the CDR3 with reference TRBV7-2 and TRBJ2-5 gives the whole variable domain GAGVSQSPSNKVTEKGKDVELRCDPISGHTALYWYRQSLGQGLEFLIYFQGNSAPDKSGLPSDRFSAERTGGSVSTLTIQRTQQEDSAVYLCASSSDKVRIGETQYFGPGTRLLVL.

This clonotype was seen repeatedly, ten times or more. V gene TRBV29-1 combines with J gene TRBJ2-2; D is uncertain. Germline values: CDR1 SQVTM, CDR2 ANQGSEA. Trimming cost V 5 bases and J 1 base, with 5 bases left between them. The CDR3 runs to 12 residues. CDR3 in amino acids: CSVLGNTGELFF. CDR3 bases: TGCAGCGTTCTGGGGAACACCGGGGAGCTGTTTTTT.

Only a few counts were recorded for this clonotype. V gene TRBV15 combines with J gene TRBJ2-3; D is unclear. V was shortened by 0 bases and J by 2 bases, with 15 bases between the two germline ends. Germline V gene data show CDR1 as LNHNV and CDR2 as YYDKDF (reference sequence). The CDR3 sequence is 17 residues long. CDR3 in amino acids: CATSRDAELLDTDTQYF. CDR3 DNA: TGTGCCACCAGCAGAGATGCTGAACTACTCGACACAGATACGCAGTATTTT.

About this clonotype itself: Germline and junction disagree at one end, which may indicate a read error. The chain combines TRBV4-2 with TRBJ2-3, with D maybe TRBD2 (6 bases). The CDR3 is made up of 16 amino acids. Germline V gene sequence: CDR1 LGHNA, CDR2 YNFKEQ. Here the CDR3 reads CASSRSSVSSTDAQYF. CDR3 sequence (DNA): TGTGCCAGCAGCCGATCTAGCGTATCTAGCACAGATGCGCAGTATTTT.

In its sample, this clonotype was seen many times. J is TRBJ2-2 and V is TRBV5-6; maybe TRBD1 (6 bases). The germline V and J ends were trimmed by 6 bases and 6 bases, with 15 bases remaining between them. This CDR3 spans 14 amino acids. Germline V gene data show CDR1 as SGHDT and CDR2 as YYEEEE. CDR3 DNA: TGTGCCAGCACCCAACTAACAGGGCCCGGGGAGCTGTTTTTT. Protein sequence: CASTQLTGPGELFF.

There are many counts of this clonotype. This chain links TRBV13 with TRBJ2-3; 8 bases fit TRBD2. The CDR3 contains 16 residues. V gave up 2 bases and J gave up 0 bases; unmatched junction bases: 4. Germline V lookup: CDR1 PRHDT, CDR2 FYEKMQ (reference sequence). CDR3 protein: CASSLRREDSTDTQYF. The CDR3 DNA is TGTGCCAGCAGCTTACGGCGGGAGGACAGCACAGATACGCAGTATTTT.

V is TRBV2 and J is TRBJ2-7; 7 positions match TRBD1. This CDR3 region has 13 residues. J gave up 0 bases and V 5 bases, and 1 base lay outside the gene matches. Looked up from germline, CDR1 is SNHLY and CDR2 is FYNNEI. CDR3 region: CASSWDSSYEQYF. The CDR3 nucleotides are TGTGCCAGCAGTTGGGACAGCTCCTACGAGCAGTACTTC. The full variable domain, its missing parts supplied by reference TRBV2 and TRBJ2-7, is EPEVTQTPSHQVTQMGQEVILRCVPISNHLYFYWYRQILGQKVEFLVSFYNNEISEKSEIFDDQFSVERPDGSNFTLKIRSTKLEDSAMYFCASSWDSSYEQYFGPGTRLTVT.

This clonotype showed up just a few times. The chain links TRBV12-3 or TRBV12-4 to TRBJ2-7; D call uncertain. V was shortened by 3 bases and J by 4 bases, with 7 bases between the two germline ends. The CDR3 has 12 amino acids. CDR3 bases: TGTGCCAGCAGTTTTAACAGATACGAGCAGTACTTC. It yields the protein CASSFNRYEQYF.

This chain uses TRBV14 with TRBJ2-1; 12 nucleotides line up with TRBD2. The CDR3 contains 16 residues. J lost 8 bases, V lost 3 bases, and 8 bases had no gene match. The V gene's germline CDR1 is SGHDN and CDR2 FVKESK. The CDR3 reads CASSHTTSGSPYEQFF. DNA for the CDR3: TGTGCCAGCAGCCATACGACTAGCGGGAGTCCGTATGAGCAGTTCTTC.

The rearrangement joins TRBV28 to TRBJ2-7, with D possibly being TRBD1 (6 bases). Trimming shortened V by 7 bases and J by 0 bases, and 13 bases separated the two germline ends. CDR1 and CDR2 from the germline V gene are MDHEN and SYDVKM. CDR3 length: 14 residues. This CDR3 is CASNLAGDSYEQYF. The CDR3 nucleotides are TGTGCCAGCAACCTTGCAGGGGACTCCTACGAGCAGTACTTC. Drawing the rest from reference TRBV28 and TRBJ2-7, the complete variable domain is DVKVTQSSRYLVKRTGEKVFLECVQDMDHENMFWYRQDPGLGLRLIYFSYDVKMKEKGDIPEGYSVSREKKERFSLILESASTNQTSMYLCASNLAGDSYEQYFGPGTRLTVT.

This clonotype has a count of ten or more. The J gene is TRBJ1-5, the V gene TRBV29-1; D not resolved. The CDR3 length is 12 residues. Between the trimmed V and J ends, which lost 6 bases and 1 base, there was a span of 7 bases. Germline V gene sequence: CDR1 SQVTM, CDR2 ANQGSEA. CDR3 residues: CSVGGSNQPQHF. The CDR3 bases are TGCAGCGTCGGTGGGAGCAATCAGCCCCAGCATTTT. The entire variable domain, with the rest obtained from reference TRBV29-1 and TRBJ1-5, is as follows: SAVISQKPSRDICQRGTSLTIQCQVDSQVTMMFWYRQQPGQSLTLIATANQGSEATYESGFVIDKFPISRPNLTFSTLTVSNMSPEDSSIYLCSVGGSNQPQHFGDGTRLSIL.

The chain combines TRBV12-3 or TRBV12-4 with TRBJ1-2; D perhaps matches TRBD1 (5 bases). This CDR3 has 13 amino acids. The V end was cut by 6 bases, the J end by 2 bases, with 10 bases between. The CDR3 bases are TGTGCCAGCAGCCCGACAGCGAACTATGGCTACACCTTC. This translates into CASSPTANYGYTF.